These 29 T cell receptor beta chains came from one sample sequenced in a study of blood T cell repertoires in COVID-19. Method: immunoSEQ multiplex PCR; TCRdb's copy keeps in-frame clones and lacks some. The sample has 50,000 to 70,000 clones, more than 70% seen once; the top ten hold 5.5% to 8.5%. Sequenced sample: peripheral blood. Receptors originate from a man aged 55 to 70 with active or convalescent COVID-19.

This clone was seen a handful of times. The V and J genes are TRBV12-3 or TRBV12-4 and TRBJ2-7; D is possibly TRBD2 (6 bases). CDR3 size: 13 residues. Trimming took 8 bases from V and 3 from J, leaving 14 bases between them. The CDR3, as DNA: TGTGCCAGCCGTCGGGGACTCTTCTACGAGCAGTACTTC. Translating it yields CASRRGLFYEQYF.

This rearrangement joins TRBV5-4 to TRBJ2-2, with 12 bases fitting TRBD2. The CDR3 sequence is 17 residues long. CDR1 is SGHNT and CDR2 is YYREEE in the germline V gene (reference sequence). The J segment lost 3 bases and the V segment lost 4 bases, leaving 7 bases of the junction unmatched. In DNA, the CDR3 is TGTGCCAGCAGCAACGGACTAGCGGGGACGGACACCGGGGAGCTGTTTTTT. Amino acid sequence: CASSNGLAGTDTGELFF.

This clone was observed once. CDR3 DNA: TGTGCCACCAGTGATCCGGCCGTCCTCAGCGGTGAGCAGTTCTTC. As protein: CATSDPAVLSGEQFF. This chain connects TRBV24-1 to TRBJ2-1; maybe TRBD2 (5 bases). The CDR3 loop spans 15 amino acids. Germline CDR1 and CDR2: KGHDR and SFDVKD. Trimming took off 3 bases at V and 9 bases at J, with 17 bases between the two ends.

The chain is built from TRBV10-3 and TRBJ1-1, with D possibly TRBD1 on 6 matching bases. Trimming shortened V by 6 bases and J by 0 bases, and 8 bases separated the two germline ends. Germline values: CDR1 ENHRY, CDR2 SYGVKD. The length of the CDR3 is 13 residues. The CDR3 nucleotides read TGTGCCATCAGAACAGGGTTGAACACTGAAGCTTTCTTT. It translates to CAIRTGLNTEAFF.

This sequence joins TRBV7-6 and TRBJ2-1, with 7 bases fitting TRBD2. The V gene end was trimmed by 0 bases and the J gene end by 5 bases; junction bases not matched to a gene: 7. Germline V lookup: CDR1 SGHVS, CDR2 FNYEAQ. The CDR3 length is 16 residues. For the CDR3, the DNA is TGTGCCAGCAGCTTAGCGGTATCGGGAGGAGACAATGAGCAGTTCTTC. This codes for CASSLAVSGGDNEQFF.

The chain combines TRBV7-8 with TRBJ1-6; D ambiguous. The CDR3 is 17 amino acids. V lost 1 base and J lost 1, with 11 bases in between. Germline V gives CDR1 SGHVS, CDR2 FQNEAQ. DNA of the CDR3: TGTGCCAGCAGCTTAGTTGCGGGAAATTCCTATAATTCACCCCTCCACTTT. Translation gives CASSLVAGNSYNSPLHF.

The rearrangement links TRBV19 to TRBJ1-3, with D tentatively TRBD1 (6 bases). This CDR3 has 15 amino acids. The germline V gene encodes CDR1 LNHDA and CDR2 SQIVND (reference sequence). The germline V and J ends were trimmed by 5 bases and 0 bases, with 11 bases remaining between them. The CDR3 DNA sequence: TGTGCCAGTAGTCTGAGGGGGGGCTCTGGAAACACCATATATTTT. Translated: CASSLRGGSGNTIYF. The full variable domain, with the rest looked up from reference TRBV19 and TRBJ1-3, is DGGITQSPKYLFRKEGQNVTLSCEQNLNHDAMYWYRQDPGQGLRLIYYSQIVNDFQKGDIAEGYSVSREKKESFPLTVTSAQKNPTAFYLCASSLRGGSGNTIYFGEGSWLTVV.

This sequence joins TRBV24-1 and TRBJ1-5; 8 bases map to TRBD1. The CDR3 consists of 16 residues. Germline-derived CDR1 and CDR2 are KGHDR and SFDVKD. Trimming cost V 0 bases and J 3 bases; bases outside gene matches: 3. CDR3 sequence reads: CATSDLGQGFNQPQHF. CDR3 in DNA: TGTGCCACCAGTGATTTGGGACAGGGTTTCAATCAGCCCCAGCATTTT.

The chain employs TRBV5-1 and TRBJ1-5; 8 nucleotides line up with TRBD1. The junction had 4 bases not matched to a gene; V was cut back by 0 bases and J by 8 bases. Germline CDR1 reads SGHRS; CDR2 reads YFSETQ. The CDR3 is made up of 14 amino acids. Here the CDR3 DNA reads TGCGCCAGCAGCTTGGCAGGGGGCGCCGAGCCCCAGCATTTT. Protein sequence: CASSLAGGAEPQHF.

This clone was picked up a small number of times. The rearrangement uses TRBV7-2 and TRBJ1-2; TRBD1 is a possible D gene (6 bases). This CDR3 is 14 amino acids long. Per the germline V gene, CDR1 is SGHTA and CDR2 is FQGNSA. Deletions cut 6 bases from V and 7 bases from J, with 18 bases between. The CDR3 reads CASRIDRTSGGYTF. In nucleotides, the CDR3 is TGTGCCAGCAGAATCGACAGGACCTCTGGTGGCTACACCTTC.

The V gene is TRBV18, the J gene TRBJ1-4; possibly TRBD1 for D (5 bases). Per germline, CDR1 KGHSH and CDR2 LQKENI. The V end was cut by 3 bases, the J end by 7 bases, with 6 bases between. The CDR3 runs to 12 residues. The CDR3 DNA is TGTGCCAGCTCACCGGGGCGTGAAAAACTGTTTTTT. Translating gives CASSPGREKLFF.

The V gene is TRBV9, the J gene TRBJ2-3; 7 bases line up with TRBD2. In germline, CDR1 is SGDLS, CDR2 YYNGEE. The CDR3 covers 14 residues. The trim removed 3 bases at V and 3 bases at J, leaving 4 bases unmatched. The DNA for the CDR3 is TGTGCCAGCAGCGCCCGACTAGCTACAGATACGCAGTATTTT. Translation gives CASSARLATDTQYF.

This clone has at least ten counts. The chain is built from TRBV19 and TRBJ1-1, with TRBD1 identical over 7 bases. The V and J ends lost 4 bases and 1 base, in that order; junction bases with no gene match: 3. Germline CDR1 reads LNHDA; CDR2 reads SQIVND (reference sequence). The CDR3 length is 14 residues. DNA of the CDR3: TGTGCCAGTAGTAAAAGGACAGGGAACACTGAAGCTTTCTTT. Its protein is CASSKRTGNTEAFF.

The rearrangement joins TRBV5-6 to TRBJ1-2, with D perhaps TRBD1 (5 bases). The CDR3 has 14 residues. Germline assignment: CDR1 SGHDT and CDR2 YYEEEE. The ends were cut back, 1 base at V and 4 bases at J, with 11 bases in the middle. The CDR3 nucleotides are TGTGCCAGCAGCTTGACAGGTCCGGCCTATGGCTACACCTTC. This encodes CASSLTGPAYGYTF. Full variable domain (missing parts from reference TRBV5-6 and TRBJ1-2): DAGVTQSPTHLIKTRGQQVTLRCSPKSGHDTVSWYQQALGQGPQFIFQYYEEEERQRGNFPDRFSGHQFPNYSSELNVNALLLGDSALYLCASSLTGPAYGYTFGSGTRLTVV.

The chain has TRBV11-3 and TRBJ1-5; unclear D gene. CDR3 length: 16 amino acids. V lost 3 bases and J lost 4, with 16 bases in between. Germline CDR1 reads SGHNT; CDR2 reads YENEEA. CDR3 loop: CASSFRSRRKNQPQHF. The CDR3 bases are TGTGCCAGCAGCTTCAGGTCTCGACGAAAGAATCAGCCCCAGCATTTT.

This clone has just a few counts. The chain joins TRBV3-1 (or the pseudogene TRBV3-2) to TRBJ2-7, with 9 positions matching TRBD1. Trimming cost V 0 bases and J 4 bases; bases outside gene matches: 1. The germline V gene encodes CDR1 LGHDT and CDR2 YNNKEL (reference sequence). This CDR3 contains 14 residues. The chain's CDR3 is CASSQDGTGYEQYF. CDR3 sequence (DNA): TGTGCCAGCAGCCAAGATGGGACAGGGTACGAGCAGTACTTC.

The chain links TRBV5-1 to TRBJ2-1; 7 bases map to TRBD1. The germline V gene encodes CDR1 SGHRS and CDR2 YFSETQ. The V gene end was trimmed by 4 bases and the J gene end by 1 base; junction bases not matched to a gene: 5. The CDR3 is 15 amino acids. CDR3 in DNA: TGCGCCAGCAGCCCACAGGGGTGGTCCTACAATGAGCAGTTCTTC. Protein product: CASSPQGWSYNEQFF.

This rearrangement joins TRBV18 to TRBJ2-7; 10 nucleotides agree with TRBD1. This CDR3 has 17 residues. The germline V gene encodes CDR1 KGHSH and CDR2 LQKENI. With 1 base clipped from V and 3 bases from J, the junction kept 9 bases outside the gene matches. The CDR3 protein is CASSPLSGQGGRYEQYF. For the CDR3, the DNA is TGTGCCAGCTCACCACTTTCCGGACAGGGGGGACGCTACGAGCAGTACTTC.

This rearrangement joins TRBV29-1 to TRBJ1-4; the D gene is possibly TRBD1 (6 bases). CDR1 SQVTM and CDR2 ANQGSEA come from the germline V gene. V lost 6 bases to trimming and J lost 0 bases, with 14 bases between them. This CDR3 contains 15 residues. The CDR3 DNA is TGCAGCGTCAGCCAGAGACAGGCAACTAATGAAAAACTGTTTTTT. Protein product: CSVSQRQATNEKLFF. Combining the CDR3 with reference TRBV29-1 and TRBJ1-4 gives the whole variable domain SAVISQKPSRDICQRGTSLTIQCQVDSQVTMMFWYRQQPGQSLTLIATANQGSEATYESGFVIDKFPISRPNLTFSTLTVSNMSPEDSSIYLCSVSQRQATNEKLFFGSGTQLSVL.

V gene TRBV18 combines with J gene TRBJ2-2; 15 nucleotides match TRBD2. CDR1 is KGHSH, CDR2 LQKENI, per germline. V was clipped by 3 bases and J by 0 bases; unmatched bases: 5. This CDR3 is 19 amino acids long. The DNA for the CDR3 is TGTGCCAGCTCACCCGGGACTAGCGGGGGGCACGCGAACACCGGGGAGCTGTTTTTT. The encoded protein is CASSPGTSGGHANTGELFF.

A single count supports this clone. The chain carries TRBV10-3 and TRBJ1-3; D may be TRBD1 (5 bases). Trimming took 0 bases from V and 0 from J, leaving 6 bases between them. The V gene's germline CDR1 is ENHRY and CDR2 SYGVKD. There are 15 residues in the CDR3. CDR3 nucleotide sequence: TGTGCCATCAGTGAGTCGGGGGGCTCTGGAAACACCATATATTTT. The encoded protein is CAISESGGSGNTIYF.

The rearrangement joins TRBV5-4 to TRBJ2-7; TRBD1 matches at 8 bases. The CDR3 runs 14 residues. V was clipped by 1 base and J by 6 bases; unmatched bases: 6. Germline lookup yields CDR1 SGHNT and CDR2 YYREEE (reference sequence). The CDR3 is CASSLKQGVGEQYF. The CDR3 bases are TGTGCCAGCAGCTTGAAACAGGGGGTAGGCGAGCAGTACTTC.

This rearrangement joins TRBV18 to TRBJ2-3; 10 nucleotides agree with TRBD1. V gave up 3 bases and J gave up 4 bases; unmatched junction bases: 1. The CDR3 covers 14 residues. CDR1 is KGHSH, CDR2 LQKENI, per germline. CDR3: CASSPGQGADTQYF. The CDR3 nucleotides read TGTGCCAGCTCACCTGGACAGGGGGCAGATACGCAGTATTTT.

The chain combines TRBV7-3 with TRBJ2-7, with 8 bases fitting TRBD1. The germline gives CDR1 SGHTA, CDR2 FQGTGA. V was pared by 2 bases and J by 0 bases, with 3 bases of the junction left unmatched. The CDR3 totals 15 residues. The CDR3 DNA follows: TGTGCCAGCAGCTTAGTCGGGACAGGCTCCTACGAGCAGTACTTC. Its protein is CASSLVGTGSYEQYF.

The chain joins TRBV2 to TRBJ2-1; 12 bases match TRBD1. The CDR3 spans 16 residues. J lost 6 bases, V lost 2 bases, and 5 bases had no gene match. Germline V lookup: CDR1 SNHLY, CDR2 FYNNEI. The CDR3: CASSETGQGAGNEQFF. The CDR3 bases are TGTGCCAGCAGTGAAACGGGACAGGGGGCAGGCAATGAGCAGTTCTTC.

For the CDR3, the DNA is TGTGCCAGCAGTGAAACCCGGAGAATAGGTTCACCCCTCCACTTT. It specifies CASSETRRIGSPLHF. The V gene is TRBV2, the J gene TRBJ1-6; D unclear. CDR1 is SNHLY, CDR2 FYNNEI, per germline. V lost 2 bases and J lost 9, with 14 bases in between. The CDR3 runs 15 residues.

The chain recombines TRBV2 with TRBJ1-2; 10 bases are a match to TRBD1. There are 14 residues in the CDR3. The V segment lost 6 bases and the J segment 8 bases; nucleotides outside the gene matches: 9. The V gene's germline CDR1 is SNHLY and CDR2 FYNNEI. The CDR3 region is CASSWDRGSSGYTF. CDR3 DNA sequence: TGTGCCAGCAGCTGGGACAGGGGTTCCTCCGGCTACACCTTC.

V gene TRBV30 combines with J gene TRBJ1-5; a weak D match, TRBD1 (5 bases). The CDR3 spans 14 residues. Germline V gene sequence: CDR1 GTSNPN, CDR2 SVGIG (reference sequence). Trimming stripped 2 bases from V and 6 bases from J, with 14 bases between. This chain's CDR3 is CAWSRTLGAQPQHF. As DNA, the CDR3 is TGTGCCTGGAGTCGTACGCTAGGGGCTCAGCCCCAGCATTTT.

This chain joins TRBV27 and TRBJ1-6; 9 bases map to TRBD1. The trim removed 2 bases at V and 1 base at J, leaving 6 bases unmatched. The CDR3 loop spans 18 amino acids. Germline-derived CDR1 and CDR2 are MNHEY and SMNVEV (reference sequence). This CDR3 is CASSLLGGQGSYNSPLHF. The CDR3 nucleotides read TGTGCCAGCAGTTTACTGGGGGGACAGGGTTCCTATAATTCACCCCTCCACTTT.